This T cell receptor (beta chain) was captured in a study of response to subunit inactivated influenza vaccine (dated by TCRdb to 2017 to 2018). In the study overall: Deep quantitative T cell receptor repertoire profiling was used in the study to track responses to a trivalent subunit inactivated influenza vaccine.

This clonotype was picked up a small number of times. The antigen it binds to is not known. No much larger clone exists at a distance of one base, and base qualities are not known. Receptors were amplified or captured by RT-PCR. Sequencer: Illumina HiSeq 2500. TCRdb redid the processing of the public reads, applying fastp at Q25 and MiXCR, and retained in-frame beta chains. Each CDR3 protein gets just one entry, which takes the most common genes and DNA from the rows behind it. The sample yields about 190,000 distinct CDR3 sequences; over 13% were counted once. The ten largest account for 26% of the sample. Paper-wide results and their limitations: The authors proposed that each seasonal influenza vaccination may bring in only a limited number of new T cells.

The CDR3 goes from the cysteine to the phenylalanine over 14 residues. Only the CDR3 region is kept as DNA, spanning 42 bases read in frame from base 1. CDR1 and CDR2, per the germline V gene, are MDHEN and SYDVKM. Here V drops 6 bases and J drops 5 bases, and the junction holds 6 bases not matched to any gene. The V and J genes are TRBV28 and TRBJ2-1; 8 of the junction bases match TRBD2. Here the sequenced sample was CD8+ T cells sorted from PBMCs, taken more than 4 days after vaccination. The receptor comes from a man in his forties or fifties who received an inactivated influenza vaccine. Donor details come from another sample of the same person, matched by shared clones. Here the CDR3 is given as CASRTGGGNNEQFF. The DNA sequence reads TGTGCCAGCAGGACTGGCGGGGGGAACAATGAGCAGTTCTTC.